The 23 T cell receptor beta chains reported below all come from one sample, sequenced in a study of cytotoxic CD8 clonotypes in ibrutinib-treated CLL. Method: immunoSEQ multiplex PCR; TCRdb's copy keeps in-frame clones and lacks some. The sample contains just over 200,000 clones, 75% to 85% of which appear only once. Source: PBMCs, taken after 12 months of ibrutinib treatment. Source of these receptors: a human donor with chronic lymphocytic leukemia.

The chain recombines TRBV14 with TRBJ1-2, with 12 bases identical to TRBD1. CDR1 is SGHDN and CDR2 is FVKESK in the germline V gene. Unmatched junction bases numbered 10, after V lost 3 bases and J lost 8 bases. The CDR3 runs to 16 residues. The CDR3 region is CASSQDLGQGARGYTF. In DNA form, the CDR3 reads TGTGCCAGCAGCCAGGATCTGGGACAGGGGGCGCGCGGCTACACCTTC.

This clone was detected only once. The V call is TRBV6-6, the J call TRBJ2-7; TRBD2 aligns across 8 bases. The CDR3 sequence is 16 residues long. The germline CDR1 and CDR2 sequences are MNHNY and SVGAGI (reference sequence). J gave up 3 bases and V 2 bases, and 9 bases lay outside the gene matches. CDR3 sequence: CASSYAQRGSYYEQYF. The CDR3 DNA reads as TGTGCCAGCAGTTACGCCCAGCGGGGGAGTTACTACGAGCAGTACTTC.

This chain connects TRBV6-1 to TRBJ1-5; D is unresolved. The germline V gene encodes CDR1 MNHNS and CDR2 SASEGT. V lost 3 bases, J lost 7 bases, and 16 bases lay in between. The CDR3 contains 15 residues. The CDR3 region is CASSDATSFYQPQHF. CDR3 bases: TGTGCCAGCAGTGATGCGACGTCCTTTTACCAGCCCCAGCATTTT.

The sample holds a few counts of this clone. The V gene is TRBV2, the J gene TRBJ1-4, with unresolved D. Germline CDR1 and CDR2: SNHLY and FYNNEI. The CDR3 is 12 residues long. V was shortened by 1 base and J by 8 bases, with 5 bases between the two germline ends. The CDR3 DNA follows: TGTGCCAGCAGTGAAGGAGAAGAAAAACTGTTTTTT. As protein: CASSEGEEKLFF. The variable domain in full, completed from reference TRBV2 and TRBJ1-4, reads EPEVTQTPSHQVTQMGQEVILRCVPISNHLYFYWYRQILGQKVEFLVSFYNNEISEKSEIFDDQFSVERPDGSNFTLKIRSTKLEDSAMYFCASSEGEEKLFFGSGTQLSVL.

CDR3 nucleotide sequence: TGTGCCAGCAGGCAAGAGGGTCTTGAGACCCAGTACTTC. This gives the protein CASRQEGLETQYF. V and J are TRBV7-9 and TRBJ2-5; maybe TRBD2 (5 bases). V was clipped by 6 bases and J by 5 bases, with 13 bases between them. Germline lookup yields CDR1 SEHNR and CDR2 FQNEAQ (reference sequence). CDR3 size: 13 residues.

The rearrangement uses TRBV19 and TRBJ2-5; 12 bases are shared with TRBD2. The CDR3 is made up of 16 amino acids. The germline V gene encodes CDR1 LNHDA and CDR2 SQIVND (reference sequence). V lost 5 bases and J lost 5; bases outside the gene matches: 9. In DNA, the CDR3 is TGTGCCAGTAGTCCCTTACTAGCGGGAGGTTATGAGACCCAGTACTTC. Translating gives CASSPLLAGGYETQYF.

V is TRBV19 and J is TRBJ1-2, with unresolved D. Trimming cost V 3 bases and J 3 bases, with 14 bases left between them. This CDR3 contains 15 residues. Germline CDR1 reads LNHDA; CDR2 reads SQIVND (reference sequence). CDR3 region: CASSILFGSDYGYTF. For the CDR3, the DNA is TGTGCCAGTAGTATTTTATTTGGGTCGGACTATGGCTACACCTTC.

This clone was observed a handful of times. The chain recombines TRBV11-2 with TRBJ1-2; D gene ambiguous. Germline V CDR1 and CDR2: SGHAT, FQNNGV. Trimming removed 5 bases from V and 4 bases from J, with 11 bases in between. The CDR3 consists of 13 residues. The CDR3 DNA is TGTGCCAGCAGCCCTGGACGGAGCTATGGCTACACCTTC. Amino acid sequence: CASSPGRSYGYTF.

J is TRBJ2-3 and V is TRBV30; D unresolved. Germline values: CDR1 GTSNPN, CDR2 SVGIG (reference sequence). Trimming took off 2 bases at V and 4 bases at J, with 7 bases between the two ends. The length of the CDR3 is 12 residues. CDR3 loop: CAWSRTADTQYF. CDR3 DNA sequence: TGTGCCTGGAGTCGAACGGCAGATACGCAGTATTTT. Full variable domain (missing parts from reference TRBV30 and TRBJ2-3): SQTIHQWPATLVQPVGSPLSLECTVEGTSNPNLYWYRQAAGRGLQLLFYSVGIGQISSEVPQNLSASRPQDRQFILSSKKLLLSDSGFYLCAWSRTADTQYFGPGTRLTVL.

In the case of this clone: Different DNA sequences within this sample yield the same CDR3. This CDR3 reads CASSLGQGVYEQYF. DNA for the CDR3: TGTGCCAGCAGCTTGGGTCAGGGAGTCTACGAGCAGTACTTC. This rearrangement joins TRBV5-6 to TRBJ2-7, with D perhaps TRBD1 or TRBD2 (5 bases each). V gave up 0 bases and J gave up 3 bases, with 10 bases separating them. This CDR3 has 14 residues. CDR1 SGHDT and CDR2 YYEEEE come from the germline V gene.

The V gene is TRBV19, the J gene TRBJ1-5; perhaps TRBD1 as D (5 bases). Trimming cost V 7 bases and J 5 bases, with 21 bases left between them. The germline gives CDR1 LNHDA, CDR2 SQIVND (reference sequence). The CDR3 spans 16 residues. CDR3 sequence: CASTPIWQGSDQPQHF. CDR3 coding DNA: TGTGCCAGTACCCCAATATGGCAGGGATCGGATCAGCCCCAGCATTTT. Full variable domain (remainder filled in from reference TRBV19 and TRBJ1-5): DGGITQSPKYLFRKEGQNVTLSCEQNLNHDAMYWYRQDPGQGLRLIYYSQIVNDFQKGDIAEGYSVSREKKESFPLTVTSAQKNPTAFYLCASTPIWQGSDQPQHFGDGTRLSIL.

This chain uses TRBV18 with TRBJ2-1, with D tentatively TRBD1 or TRBD2 (6 bases each). Germline V gene lookup returns CDR1 KGHSH and CDR2 LQKENI. V lost 3 bases and J lost 5, with 17 bases in between. CDR3 length: 16 amino acids. For the CDR3, the DNA is TGTGCCAGCTCACCCGGGGGCCGGGATGGGAACAATGAGCAGTTCTTC. It is translated as CASSPGGRDGNNEQFF.

The chain has TRBV10-3 and TRBJ1-1; TRBD1 is a possible D gene (5 bases). CDR3 length: 14 amino acids. CDR1 and CDR2 from the germline V gene are ENHRY and SYGVKD. The ends were cut back, 5 bases at V and 2 bases at J, with 12 bases in the middle. The CDR3 loop is CAISQDRSNTEAFF. The CDR3 coding sequence is TGTGCCATCAGTCAAGACAGATCCAACACTGAAGCTTTCTTT.

This chain links TRBV7-6 with TRBJ1-1, with D tentatively TRBD1 (6 bases). V was shortened by 3 bases and J by 4 bases, with 9 bases between the two germline ends. This CDR3 contains 13 residues. The germline V gene encodes CDR1 SGHVS and CDR2 FNYEAQ. CDR3 protein: CASSLGGLTEAFF. Here the CDR3 DNA reads TGTGCCAGCAGCTTGGGGGGCCTCACTGAAGCTTTCTTT.

J is TRBJ1-2 and V is TRBV6-5, with TRBD1 identical over 7 bases. Germline CDR1 reads MNHEY; CDR2 reads SVGAGI. There are 14 residues in the CDR3. V was pared by 5 bases and J by 8 bases, with 11 bases of the junction left unmatched. CDR3 sequence (DNA): TGTGCCAGCAGTCGCCGACAGGGTAGGGAAGGCTACACCTTC. Its protein product is CASSRRQGREGYTF.

The chain couples TRBV10-3 to TRBJ2-7; D may be TRBD2 (7 bases). The CDR3 runs 16 residues. Deletions cut 6 bases from V and 2 bases from J, with 20 bases between. CDR1 is ENHRY, CDR2 SYGVKD, per germline. The chain's CDR3 is CAIRNPEGGATYEQYF. The CDR3 DNA follows: TGTGCCATCAGAAACCCGGAGGGGGGGGCGACCTACGAGCAGTACTTC.

As concerns this clone: A read error may produce the germline difference seen at one junction end. The CDR3 DNA reads as TGTGCCAGCAGTGCCCAAGGGACCGCCATAAACATTCAGTACTTC. Translating gives CASSAQGTAINIQYF. The rearrangement joins TRBV6-5 to TRBJ2-4; D assignment may be TRBD1 or TRBD2 (5 bases each). From germline, CDR1 is MNHEY and CDR2 SVGAGI. This CDR3 has 15 amino acids.

This clone was observed a handful of times. As DNA, the CDR3 is TGTGCCAGCAGTTACGCGGGACAGGCCAGCTCCTACGAGCAGTACTTC. Its protein is CASSYAGQASSYEQYF. The chain is built from TRBV6-5 and TRBJ2-7, with 8 bases that match TRBD1. V was pared by 2 bases and J by 0 bases, with 6 bases of the junction left unmatched. The CDR3 extends over 16 amino acids. The germline CDR1 and CDR2 sequences are MNHEY and SVGAGI.

This chain connects TRBV6-1 to TRBJ2-7; D perhaps matches TRBD2 (5 bases). Trimming took off 1 base at V and 4 bases at J, with 14 bases between the two ends. CDR3 length: 15 amino acids. Germline CDR1 reads MNHNS; CDR2 reads SASEGT. This CDR3 is CASSEDPGRIYEQYF. The CDR3 DNA is TGTGCCAGCAGTGAAGACCCGGGAAGGATATACGAGCAGTACTTC.

In this sample, this clone turned up many times. The genes are TRBV7-8 and TRBJ1-3; D is uncertain. The CDR3 sequence is 16 residues long. Germline CDR1 is SGHVS and CDR2 is FQNEAQ. V shed 6 bases and J shed 1 base, with 16 bases lying between them. This CDR3 reads CASRLTVSNSGNTIYF. The CDR3 DNA is TGTGCCAGCAGACTTACAGTGAGCAATTCTGGAAACACCATATATTTT.

This rearrangement joins TRBV27 to TRBJ2-7; 10 nucleotides agree with TRBD2. The CDR3 sequence is 16 residues long. Trimming at V came to 5 bases and at J to 3 bases, leaving 10 bases not matched to a gene. In germline, CDR1 is MNHEY, CDR2 SMNVEV (reference sequence). CDR3 in amino acids: CASSTSWLAGVYEQYF. The CDR3 nucleotides are TGTGCCAGCAGTACCTCGTGGCTAGCGGGAGTCTACGAGCAGTACTTC.

V usage is TRBV5-1 and J usage is TRBJ2-5; perhaps TRBD2 as D (6 bases). Trimming removed 5 bases from V and 6 bases from J, with 17 bases in between. The CDR3 extends over 14 amino acids. Germline V gives CDR1 SGHRS, CDR2 YFSETQ. CDR3 loop: CASRGGGPGKTQYF. CDR3 DNA: TGCGCCAGCAGGGGAGGAGGGCCGGGGAAGACCCAGTACTTC.

J is TRBJ1-1 and V is TRBV11-3; D is undetermined. Germline V gene data show CDR1 as SGHNT and CDR2 as YENEEA. V gave up 5 bases and J gave up 1 base, with 11 bases separating them. The CDR3 loop spans 14 amino acids. CDR3 amino acids: CASSLNNGNTEAFF. The CDR3 nucleotides read TGTGCCAGCAGCCTGAATAACGGGAACACTGAAGCTTTCTTT.